Listed here is a single TCR beta chain. It was a multiplex PCR that amplified TCR beta CDR3, with 32 V and 13 J primers. TCRdb reprocessed the multiplex PCR reads with MiXCR, giving one entry per CDR3 protein. The repertoire holds 20,000 to 25,000 distinct CDR3 sequences, with 28% as singletons. This entry is derived from a study of immune heterogeneity within non-small cell lung tumors. Losses at the gene ends were 6 bases for V and 3 bases for J; bases not matched to a gene: 10. The CDR3 sequence is 16 residues long. CDR1 and CDR2 from the germline V gene are MNHNS and SASEGT. As template, the study used bulk tumor genomic DNA at approximately 640 ng per sample. Several widely spaced biopsies per primary tumor were taken during surgery. The patients were newly diagnosed with non-small cell lung cancer, had not been treated, and had curative surgery.

The chain is built from TRBV6-1 and TRBJ2-3; 9 positions match TRBD1. Specimen: lung tumor tissue. The clonotype originates from a man aged 35-49 years with non-small cell lung cancer. DNA for the CDR3: TGTGCCAGCAGCCTAGGGACAGGGACGAGTACAGATACGCAGTATTTT. Amino acids: CASSLGTGTSTDTQYF.